What follows is one TCR beta chain and its context. Its antigen is unknown. The sample originates from a study of cytomegalovirus exposure and HLA in healthy donors. Study-wide findings and caveats: In terms of immune exposure information, only CMV serostatus was available. Indistinguishable V segments, including TRBV6-2 and TRBV6-3, were excluded.

PCR primers comprised 60 Vbeta and 13 Jbeta primers. TCRdb's table, derived via immunoSEQ multiplex PCR, lists solely in-frame clones and lacks some. There are about 100,000 clones in the sample; approximately 68% occur only once, and approximately 4.3% lies in the top ten. This CDR3 comprises 13 residues. Germline CDR1 and CDR2: SEHNR and FQNEAQ (reference sequence). V lost 6 bases and J lost 5, with 12 bases in between. The V gene is TRBV7-9, the J gene TRBJ2-3; D ambiguous. Sequenced material: PBMCs. This TCR was recovered from a woman under 30 in good health and CMV-seropositive. The CDR3 DNA sequence: TGTGCCAGCAGACGACCATCGGGAGATACGCAGTATTTT. As protein: CASRRPSGDTQYF.